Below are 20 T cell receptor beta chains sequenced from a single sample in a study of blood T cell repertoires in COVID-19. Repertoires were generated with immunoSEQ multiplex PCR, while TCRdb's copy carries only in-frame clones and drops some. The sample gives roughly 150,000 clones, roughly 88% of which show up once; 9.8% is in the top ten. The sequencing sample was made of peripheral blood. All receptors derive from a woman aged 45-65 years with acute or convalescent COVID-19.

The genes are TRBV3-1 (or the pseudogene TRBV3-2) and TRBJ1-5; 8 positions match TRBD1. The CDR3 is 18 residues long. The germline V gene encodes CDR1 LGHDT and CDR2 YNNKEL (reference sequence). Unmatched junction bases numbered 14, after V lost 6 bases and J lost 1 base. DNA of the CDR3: TGTGCCAGCAGGTCGTGGACAGGGAAAGGGGGGAGCAATCAGCCCCAGCATTTT. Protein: CASRSWTGKGGSNQPQHF.

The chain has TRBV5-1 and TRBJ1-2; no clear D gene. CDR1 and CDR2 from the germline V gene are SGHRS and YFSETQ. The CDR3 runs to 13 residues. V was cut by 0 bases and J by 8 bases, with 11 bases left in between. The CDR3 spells CASSLARRRGYTF. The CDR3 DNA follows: TGCGCCAGCAGCTTGGCCAGACGGAGGGGCTACACCTTC.

The chain's CDR3 is CASRARLRTDTQYF. The CDR3 nucleotides read TGTGCCAGCAGGGCGCGGTTACGAACAGATACGCAGTATTTT. The gene calls are TRBV7-9 and TRBJ2-3; D is unresolved. Germline CDR1 and CDR2: SEHNR and FQNEAQ (reference sequence). Trimming pared 6 bases from V and 3 bases from J, leaving 13 bases between. CDR3 length: 14 residues.

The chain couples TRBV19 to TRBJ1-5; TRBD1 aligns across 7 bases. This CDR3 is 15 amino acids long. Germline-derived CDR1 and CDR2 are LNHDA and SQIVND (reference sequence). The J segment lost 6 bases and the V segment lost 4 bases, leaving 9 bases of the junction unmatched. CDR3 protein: CASSTSTGLSQPQHF. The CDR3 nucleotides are TGTGCCAGTAGTACCTCGACAGGGCTCAGTCAGCCCCAGCATTTT.

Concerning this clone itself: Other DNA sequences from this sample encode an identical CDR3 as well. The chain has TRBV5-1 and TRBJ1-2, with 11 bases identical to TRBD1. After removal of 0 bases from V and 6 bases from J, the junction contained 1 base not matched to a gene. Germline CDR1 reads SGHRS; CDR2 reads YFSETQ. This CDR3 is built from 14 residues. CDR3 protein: CASSLAGQGDGYTF. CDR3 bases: TGCGCCAGCAGCTTGGCGGGACAGGGGGATGGCTACACCTTC.

CDR3 sequence reads: CATSDARDTSVSGANVLTF. The CDR3 coding sequence is TGTGCCACCAGTGATGCCCGGGACACTTCAGTCTCTGGGGCCAACGTCCTGACTTTC. This rearrangement joins TRBV24-1 to TRBJ2-6; D might be TRBD1 (6 bases). Germline V lookup: CDR1 KGHDR, CDR2 SFDVKD. Trimming cost V 3 bases and J 0 bases, with 17 bases left between them. The CDR3 extends over 19 amino acids.

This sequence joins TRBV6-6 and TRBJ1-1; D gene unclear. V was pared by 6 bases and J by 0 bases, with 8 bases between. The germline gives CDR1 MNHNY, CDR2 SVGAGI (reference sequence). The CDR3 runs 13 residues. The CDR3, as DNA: TGTGCCAGCAGGGGAGACCTGAACACTGAAGCTTTCTTT. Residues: CASRGDLNTEAFF.

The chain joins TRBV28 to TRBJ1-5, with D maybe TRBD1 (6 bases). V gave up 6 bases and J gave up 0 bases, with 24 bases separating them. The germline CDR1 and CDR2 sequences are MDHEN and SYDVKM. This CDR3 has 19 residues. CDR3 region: CASRPRQVQLSYSNQPQHF. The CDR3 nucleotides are TGTGCCAGCAGGCCTAGACAGGTCCAACTTTCGTATAGCAATCAGCCCCAGCATTTT.

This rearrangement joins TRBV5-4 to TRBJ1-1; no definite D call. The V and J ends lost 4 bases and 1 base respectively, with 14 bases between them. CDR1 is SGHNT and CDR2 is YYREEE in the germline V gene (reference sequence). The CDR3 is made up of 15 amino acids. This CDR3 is CASSPWTEENTEAFF. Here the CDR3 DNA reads TGTGCCAGCAGCCCCTGGACGGAGGAGAACACTGAAGCTTTCTTT.

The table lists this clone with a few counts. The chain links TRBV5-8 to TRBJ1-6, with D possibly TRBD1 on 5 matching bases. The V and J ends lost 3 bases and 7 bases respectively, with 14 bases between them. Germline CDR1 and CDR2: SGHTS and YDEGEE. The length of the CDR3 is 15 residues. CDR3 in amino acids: CASSWGGAGNSPLHF. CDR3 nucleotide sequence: TGTGCCAGCAGCTGGGGCGGGGCGGGAAATTCACCCCTCCACTTT.

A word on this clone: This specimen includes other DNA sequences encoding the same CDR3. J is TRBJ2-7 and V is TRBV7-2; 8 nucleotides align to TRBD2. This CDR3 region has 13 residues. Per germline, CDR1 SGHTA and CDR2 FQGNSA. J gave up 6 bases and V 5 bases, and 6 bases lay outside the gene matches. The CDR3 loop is CASSLGTSREQYF. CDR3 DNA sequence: TGTGCCAGCAGCCTCGGGACTAGTCGCGAGCAGTACTTC.

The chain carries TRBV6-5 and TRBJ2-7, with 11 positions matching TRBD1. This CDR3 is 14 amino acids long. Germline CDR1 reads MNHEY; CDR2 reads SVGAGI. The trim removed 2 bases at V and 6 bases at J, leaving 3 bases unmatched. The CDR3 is CASSYRGQGVEQYF. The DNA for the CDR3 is TGTGCCAGCAGTTACAGGGGACAGGGGGTCGAGCAGTACTTC.

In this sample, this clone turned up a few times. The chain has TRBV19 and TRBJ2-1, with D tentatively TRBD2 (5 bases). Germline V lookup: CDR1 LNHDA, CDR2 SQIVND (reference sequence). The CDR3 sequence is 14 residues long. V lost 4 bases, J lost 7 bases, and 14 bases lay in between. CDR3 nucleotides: TGTGCCAGTAGTAGGTGGGAGCTAGGGAATGAGCAGTTCTTC. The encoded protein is CASSRWELGNEQFF.

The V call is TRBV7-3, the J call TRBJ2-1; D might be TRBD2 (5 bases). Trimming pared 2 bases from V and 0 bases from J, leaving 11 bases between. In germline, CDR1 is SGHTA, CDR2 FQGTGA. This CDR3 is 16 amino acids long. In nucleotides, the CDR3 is TGTGCCAGCAGCTTACGGACTGGAACCTCCTACAATGAGCAGTTCTTC. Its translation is CASSLRTGTSYNEQFF.

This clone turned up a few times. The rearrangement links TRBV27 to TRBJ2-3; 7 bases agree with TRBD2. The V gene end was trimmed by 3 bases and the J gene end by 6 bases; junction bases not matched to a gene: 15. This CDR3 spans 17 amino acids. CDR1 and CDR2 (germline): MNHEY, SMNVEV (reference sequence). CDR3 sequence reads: CASSFAGGRGFKDTQYF. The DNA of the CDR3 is TGTGCCAGCAGTTTCGCCGGAGGGAGGGGATTCAAGGATACGCAGTATTTT.

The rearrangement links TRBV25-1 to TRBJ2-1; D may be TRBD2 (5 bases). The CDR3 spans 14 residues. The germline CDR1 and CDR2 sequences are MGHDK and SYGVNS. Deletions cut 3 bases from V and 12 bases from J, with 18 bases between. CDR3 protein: CASSDLGDSLWQFF. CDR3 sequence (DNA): TGTGCCAGCAGTGACCTCGGGGATTCTCTCTGGCAGTTCTTC.

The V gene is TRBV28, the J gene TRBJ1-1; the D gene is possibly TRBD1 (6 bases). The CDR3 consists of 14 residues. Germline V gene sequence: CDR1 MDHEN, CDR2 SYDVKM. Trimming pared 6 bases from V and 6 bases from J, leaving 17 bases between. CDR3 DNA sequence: TGTGCCAGCAGCGCATTACAGGGTCGCGCTGAAGCTTTCTTT. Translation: CASSALQGRAEAFF.

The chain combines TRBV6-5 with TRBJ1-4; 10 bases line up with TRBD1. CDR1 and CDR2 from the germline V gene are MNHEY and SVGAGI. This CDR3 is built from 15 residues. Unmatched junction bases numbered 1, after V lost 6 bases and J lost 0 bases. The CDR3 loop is CASRTGGSTNEKLFF. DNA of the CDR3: TGTGCCAGCAGGACAGGGGGCTCAACTAATGAAAAACTGTTTTTT.

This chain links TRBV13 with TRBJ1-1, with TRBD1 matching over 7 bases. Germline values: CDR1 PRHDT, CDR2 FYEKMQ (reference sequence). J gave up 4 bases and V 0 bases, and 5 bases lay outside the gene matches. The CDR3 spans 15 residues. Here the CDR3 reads CASSLGTGRTTEAFF. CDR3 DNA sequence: TGTGCCAGCAGCTTAGGGACAGGGAGGACCACTGAAGCTTTCTTT. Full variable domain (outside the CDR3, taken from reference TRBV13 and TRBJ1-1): AAGVIQSPRHLIKEKRETATLKCYPIPRHDTVYWYQQGPGQDPQFLISFYEKMQSDKGSIPDRFSAQQFSDYHSELNMSSLELGDSALYFCASSLGTGRTTEAFFGQGTRLTVV.

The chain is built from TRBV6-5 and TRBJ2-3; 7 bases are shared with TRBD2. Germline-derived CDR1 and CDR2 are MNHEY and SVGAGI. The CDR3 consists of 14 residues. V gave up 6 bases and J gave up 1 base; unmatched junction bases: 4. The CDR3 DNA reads TGTGCCAGCAGAGCGGCGGGGGGCACAGATACGCAGTATTTT. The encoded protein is CASRAAGGTDTQYF.